This TCR beta chain was sequenced during a study of a mutant IDH1 vaccine in newly diagnosed glioma (dated by TCRdb to about 2021). Broadly, across the study: Vaccination started 4-6 weeks after radiotherapy alone, or was given together with temozolomide cycles in the groups whose treatment included chemotherapy. Of the roughly 30 treated patients, approximately 60% were male and around 40% were female, and the mean age was 40.4 years. Prior to enrollment, patients had been given standard therapy consisting of radiotherapy alone, temozolomide alone, or radiochemotherapy with temozolomide, with the combination given to most patients. The week-35 safety follow-up was designated visit V12, and the week-47 end of study was designated visit V13. Peripheral blood was collected at six visits: V03 (baseline), V05, V07, V10, V12 and V13. Longitudinal TCRB deep sequencing was done for some 26 treated patients, wherever samples were available for exploratory analyses.

The research as a whole found: It was noted by the authors that analyses of patient blood samples could not be reproduced owing to sample limitations. Immune responses induced by the vaccine were seen in roughly 95% of patients across multiple MHC alleles. Availability determined which PBMC samples were chosen for TCRB deep sequencing. No apparent relationship was observed between pseudoprogression and alterations in the top peripheral T cell clonotypes detected by TCRB sequencing.

Receptors were amplified or captured by the immunoSEQ multiplex PCR assay. Following the manufacturer's protocol, the hsTCRB Kit was used to amplify rearranged TCR beta chain sequences. Sequencing of TCRB libraries was carried out on an Illumina MiSeq. Regarding the original processing steps: The proprietary platform of the kit vendor was used for demultiplexing, trimming and gene mapping. Drawn from immuneACCESS, this table holds only the in-frame rearrangements with V and J called that TCRdb kept. Clones are partly lost; checked studies trace under half to an unresolved V gene and leave the rest unexplained. V and J calls and clone size follow that table, whereas D and trimming were derived from the DNA. The sample table lists 25,000 to 40,000 clones, 81% of them with a count of one. Jointly, the top ten make up approximately 15% of the sample. This clone was seen a few times. It lacks a known antigen. No base qualities exist here, and no much larger clone lies one base off it.

Sample time point, as interpreted from the label and publication: week 35, safety follow-up. Each vaccine dose, consisting of 300 ug of a 20-mer mutant IDH1 peptide in Montanide, was administered subcutaneously with topical imiquimod. Eight vaccinations were administered to patients in weeks 1, 3, 5, 7, 11, 15, 19 and 23, corresponding to visits V03 through V10. The donors had newly diagnosed IDH1-mutant astrocytomas of WHO grade 3 or 4 that showed loss of nuclear ATRX. The samples were drawn from NOA16, a multicentre, single-arm, open-label phase I trial in Germany that tested a mutant IDH1 peptide vaccine in humans for the first time. Genomic DNA for TCRB sequencing was extracted from EDTA blood using the DNeasy Blood and Tissue Kit. For this chain, trimming is 4 bases at the V end and 6 bases at the J end, and the number of junction bases without a gene match is 12. The CDR3 contains 16 residues, cysteine and phenylalanine counted. Only CDR3 DNA remains: 48 bases, in frame from the first base. Taken from the germline V gene, the CDR1 and CDR2 loops are MNHNS and SASEGT.

The chain is assembled from TRBV6-1 and TRBJ1-5, with 7 junctional bases fitting TRBD1. The origin of this receptor is a man aged 25 to 40 with glioma. Sample: PBMCs, taken from a glioma patient whose treatment included an IDH1 peptide vaccine. The DNA sequence is given as TGTGCCAGCAGTGGTACAGGGGAAGGCGGCGGTCAGCCCCAGCATTTT. This translates into CASSGTGEGGGQPQHF.